This T cell receptor beta chain was identified in a study of CD8 T cells in acute hepatitis C reinfection. This table comes from immunoSEQ multiplex PCR, and its TCRdb copy is limited to in-frame clones, with some not included. The sample lists 1,200 to 1,500 clones, approximately 48% seen once, with approximately 8.5% in the top ten. The CDR3 has 15 amino acids. Germline lookup yields CDR1 SGHAT and CDR2 FQNNGV. V dropped 0 bases and J dropped 7; count of bases not matched to a gene: 8. The time point here: acute HCV infection, within 168 days of estimated infection date. No in vitro expansion preceded sequencing of these hepatitis C virus-specific cells, which were studied ex vivo. Whole-study findings and limits: Few CDR3s matched those for other epitopes. No chronic follow-up sample yielded enough NS3-1073 specific cells. A V04-02/J02-02 clonotype was among around 13 public ones, independent of outcome. Preferential TRBV04 and TRBV06 usage appeared in all groups and was not explained by the naive pool.

This receptor was identified in a woman aged 18-29 years with chronic hepatitis C. V gene TRBV11-2 combines with J gene TRBJ2-7; 8 nucleotides line up with TRBD2. This material consisted of HCV NS3-1073 tetramer-sorted CD8+ T cells from PBMCs, taken during acute infection. This chain's CDR3 is CASSLEAGAWGEQYF. CDR3 coding DNA: TGTGCCAGCAGCTTAGAAGCGGGGGCCTGGGGGGAGCAGTACTTC.